These T cell receptor beta chains were read from a single sample in a study of blood T cell repertoires in COVID-19. Sequencing used immunoSEQ multiplex PCR; TCRdb keeps in-frame clones, though not all of them. The table has about 260,000 clones, 85% to 90% seen once. The material sequenced was PBMCs or T cells enriched from blood (not recorded which). Receptors were obtained from a man aged 50 to 59 who had been exposed to COVID-19. The CDR3 runs from the conserved cysteine through the conserved F or W. Fields, in order: CDR3 DNA, CDR3 protein, V gene, CDR3 length, J gene, D gene, clone size. D genes are given only for firm matches. The size entry is marked missing in some rows and otherwise reads once, few, many or a size class.

DNA: TGTGCCAGCAGCTTAGTAGGGACTAGCGTGGGGGAGCTGTTTTTT
CDR3: CASSLVGTSVGELFF
V: TRBV7-6
length: 15
J: TRBJ2-2
D: TRBD2
size: -

DNA: TGTGCCAGCAGTTTGCGGCAGGGTTATGGCTACACCTTC
CDR3: CASSLRQGYGYTF
V: TRBV27
length: 13
J: TRBJ1-2
D: -
size: -

DNA: TGTGCCAGCAGTTTACGCCCAGGGCACGGGGAGCTGTTTTTT
CDR3: CASSLRPGHGELFF
V: TRBV28
length: 14
J: TRBJ2-2
D: -
size: -

DNA: TGTGCCTGCCATTCAGGGCCCTTTATCCCCACTGAAGCTTTCTTT
CDR3: CACHSGPFIPTEAFF
V: TRBV30
length: 15
J: TRBJ1-1
D: -
size: -

DNA: TGTGCCATCAGTTTAGGGGGCAGGGATCAGCCCCAGCATTTT
CDR3: CAISLGGRDQPQHF
V: TRBV10-3
length: 14
J: TRBJ1-5
D: TRBD1
size: -

DNA: TGTGCCAGCAGCCAAGGTTTGGAGGGAGCGTGGGTATATGAGCAGTTCTTC
CDR3: CASSQGLEGAWVYEQFF
V: TRBV3-1/TRBV3-2
length: 17
J: TRBJ2-1
D: -
size: -

DNA: TGTGCCAGCTGTACGGGACACAAGAACACTGAAGCTTTCTTT
CDR3: CASCTGHKNTEAFF
V: TRBV21-1
length: 14
J: TRBJ1-1
D: -
size: once

DNA: TGTGCCAGCAGTCCGAGGGGGGGCGACGGCTACACCTTC
CDR3: CASSPRGGDGYTF
V: TRBV27
length: 13
J: TRBJ1-2
D: -
size: -

DNA: TGCAGCGTAAGACCAGGGGCCGGCAATCAGCCCCAGCATTTT
CDR3: CSVRPGAGNQPQHF
V: TRBV29-1
length: 14
J: TRBJ1-5
D: -
size: once

DNA: TGTGCCAGCAGCCGGGGAATGAACACTGAAGCTTTCTTT
CDR3: CASSRGMNTEAFF
V: TRBV7-3
length: 13
J: TRBJ1-1
D: -
size: -

DNA: TGTGCCAGCAGATCCCCGGTGAACTATGGCTACACCTTC
CDR3: CASRSPVNYGYTF
V: TRBV27
length: 13
J: TRBJ1-2
D: -
size: once

DNA: TGTGCCAGCAGCTTGGTTAGCGGGGGATCCTACAATGAGCAGTTCTTC
CDR3: CASSLVSGGSYNEQFF
V: TRBV5-4
length: 16
J: TRBJ2-1
D: TRBD2
size: -

DNA: TGTGCCAGCGGCGGCCCAGACCGCGCTAACTATGGCTACACCTTC
CDR3: CASGGPDRANYGYTF
V: TRBV11-3
length: 15
J: TRBJ1-2
D: -
size: -

DNA: TGTGCCAGCTCACCAGAACAGGTTAGCAATGAGCAGTTCTTC
CDR3: CASSPEQVSNEQFF
V: TRBV18
length: 14
J: TRBJ2-1
D: -
size: few

DNA: TGTGCCAGCAGCGTAGTTCACGGACACTCTGGGGCCAACGTCCTGACTTTC
CDR3: CASSVVHGHSGANVLTF
V: TRBV9
length: 17
J: TRBJ2-6
D: -
size: -

DNA: TGTGCCAGCAGCTGGGGGGTGGAGGAAAAACTGTTTTTT
CDR3: CASSWGVEEKLFF
V: TRBV5-5
length: 13
J: TRBJ1-4
D: -
size: few

DNA: TGCGCCAGCAGCTTGCTCTCAGGGTCTAATCAGCCCCAGCATTTT
CDR3: CASSLLSGSNQPQHF
V: TRBV5-1
length: 15
J: TRBJ1-5
D: -
size: -

DNA: TGTGCCTGGGCCTCCCCGGCACCCCTCCACTTT
CDR3: CAWASPAPLHF
V: TRBV30
length: 11
J: TRBJ1-6
D: -
size: -

DNA: TGTGCCAGCTCACCTTTGGGACAGGGGAATCAGCCCCAGCATTTT
CDR3: CASSPLGQGNQPQHF
V: TRBV18
length: 15
J: TRBJ1-5
D: TRBD1
size: few

DNA: TGTGCCAGTAGTATCGGGACTAGCGGGGGCCAGTACCAAGAGACCCAGTACTTC
CDR3: CASSIGTSGGQYQETQYF
V: TRBV19
length: 18
J: TRBJ2-5
D: TRBD2
size: -

DNA: TGTGCCAGCACCCCACAGGGTTCGTCCAAAAACATTCAGTACTTC
CDR3: CASTPQGSSKNIQYF
V: TRBV19
length: 15
J: TRBJ2-4
D: -
size: once

DNA: TGCGCCAGCAGCTTGGACAGGGCTAATTCACCCCTCCACTTT
CDR3: CASSLDRANSPLHF
V: TRBV5-1
length: 14
J: TRBJ1-6
D: -
size: -

DNA: TGTGCCAGCAGCGTAGGAAGGGGTTCTGGAAACACCATATATTTT
CDR3: CASSVGRGSGNTIYF
V: TRBV9
length: 15
J: TRBJ1-3
D: -
size: -

DNA: TGCGCCAGCAGCCAATCGCCTGGCGTTAGCGGGCCTTACAATGAGCAGTTCTTC
CDR3: CASSQSPGVSGPYNEQFF
V: TRBV4-1
length: 18
J: TRBJ2-1
D: TRBD2
size: once

DNA: TGTGCCAGCAGTTCAGGGAGGGATCAGCCCCAGCATTTT
CDR3: CASSSGRDQPQHF
V: TRBV7-8
length: 13
J: TRBJ1-5
D: -
size: -

DNA: TGTGCCAGCAGATATTGGGGCAGGGGGTCAGGGGAGACCCAGTACTTC
CDR3: CASRYWGRGSGETQYF
V: TRBV11-2
length: 16
J: TRBJ2-5
D: TRBD1
size: -

DNA: TGTGCCAGCAGCCAAGTTCCTTCCTATGGCTACACCTTC
CDR3: CASSQVPSYGYTF
V: TRBV14
length: 13
J: TRBJ1-2
D: -
size: -

DNA: TGTGCCAGCAGTCTGGACTCCGGCTCCTACAATGAGCAGTTCTTC
CDR3: CASSLDSGSYNEQFF
V: TRBV6-5
length: 15
J: TRBJ2-1
D: -
size: -

DNA: TGTGCCTGGGGAAAAACGGGGGGATCACCAAACACCATATATTTT
CDR3: CAWGKTGGSPNTIYF
V: TRBV30
length: 15
J: TRBJ1-3
D: -
size: -

DNA: TGTGCCAGCAGTGATATAAGTCCCGGGGACATTAACTATGGCTACACCTTC
CDR3: CASSDISPGDINYGYTF
V: TRBV6-1
length: 17
J: TRBJ1-2
D: -
size: -

DNA: TGTGCCACCAGCACCGGGACTCAATATCCCGGGGAGCTGTTTTTT
CDR3: CATSTGTQYPGELFF
V: TRBV24-1
length: 15
J: TRBJ2-2
D: -
size: -

DNA: TGTGCCAGCAGTGATCGGGGGGGCCAGCAGCCCCAGCATTTT
CDR3: CASSDRGGQQPQHF
V: TRBV25-1
length: 14
J: TRBJ1-5
D: -
size: -

DNA: TGTGCCACTACCCGGGGAGGCGCTTCCAATCAGCCCCAGCATTTT
CDR3: CATTRGGASNQPQHF
V: TRBV19
length: 15
J: TRBJ1-5
D: -
size: once

DNA: TGTGCCAGTAGAAACTTAAGGGGACTGTCCTATGGCTACACCTTC
CDR3: CASRNLRGLSYGYTF
V: TRBV19
length: 15
J: TRBJ1-2
D: -
size: -

DNA: TGTGCCAGCAGCCAAGTTCGGGGGGGACGTGTCTACGAGCAGTACTTC
CDR3: CASSQVRGGRVYEQYF
V: TRBV3-1/TRBV3-2
length: 16
J: TRBJ2-7
D: TRBD2
size: -

DNA: TGTGCCAGCAGTTACGACAGGGCTCGAGAGAACACTGAAGCTTTCTTT
CDR3: CASSYDRARENTEAFF
V: TRBV6-5
length: 16
J: TRBJ1-1
D: TRBD1
size: -

DNA: TGTGCCATCAGTGGCTTGCCGGGACACGAATACGAGCAGTACTTC
CDR3: CAISGLPGHEYEQYF
V: TRBV10-3
length: 15
J: TRBJ2-7
D: -
size: -